This TCR beta chain was sequenced for a study of cytomegalovirus exposure and HLA in healthy donors. Trimming removed 11 bases from V and 2 bases from J, with 18 bases in between. The CDR3 sequence is 15 residues long. Germline CDR1 reads SEHNR; CDR2 reads FQNEAQ (reference sequence). Use of 60 Vbeta and 13 Jbeta primers characterized the PCR. Method: immunoSEQ multiplex PCR; TCRdb's copy keeps in-frame clones and lacks some. The sample has roughly 95,000 clones, roughly four fifths seen once. The chain uses TRBV7-9 and TRBJ2-2, with D tentatively TRBD1 (5 bases). Material: PBMCs. The sequence was obtained from a man in his thirties or forties in good health and CMV-seropositive. CDR3: CAGQQAAPNTGELFF. In DNA form, the CDR3 reads TGTGCCGGACAACAGGCGGCCCCTAACACCGGGGAGCTGTTTTTT. The whole variable domain, remainder taken from reference TRBV7-9 and TRBJ2-2, is DTGVSQNPRHKITKRGQNVTFRCDPISEHNRLYWYRQTLGQGPEFLTYFQNEAQLEKSRLLSDRFSAERPKGSFSTLEIQRTEQGDSAMYLCAGQQAAPNTGELFFGEGSRLTVL.